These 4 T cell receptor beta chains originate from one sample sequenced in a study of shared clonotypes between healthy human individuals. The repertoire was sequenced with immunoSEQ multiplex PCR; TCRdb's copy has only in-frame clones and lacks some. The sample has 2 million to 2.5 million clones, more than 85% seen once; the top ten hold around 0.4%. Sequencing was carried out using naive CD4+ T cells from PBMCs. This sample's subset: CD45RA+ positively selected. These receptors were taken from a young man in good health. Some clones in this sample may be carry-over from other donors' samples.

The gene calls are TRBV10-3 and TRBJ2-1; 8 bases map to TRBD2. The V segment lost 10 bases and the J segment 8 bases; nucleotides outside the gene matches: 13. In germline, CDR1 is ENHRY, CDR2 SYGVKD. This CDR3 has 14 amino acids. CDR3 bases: TGTGCCACCAAGGGGACCGGGCGGGAGGATGAGCAGTTCTTC. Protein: CATKGTGREDEQFF.

The DNA of the CDR3 is TGCGCCAGCAGCCTGGACCCAAGTAGGTCCGGGGAGCTGTTTTTT. Its protein product is CASSLDPSRSGELFF. The V and J genes are TRBV5-1 and TRBJ2-2, with no clear D. CDR1 SGHRS and CDR2 YFSETQ come from the germline V gene. The length of the CDR3 is 15 residues. V lost 4 bases to trimming and J lost 6 bases, with 16 bases between them.

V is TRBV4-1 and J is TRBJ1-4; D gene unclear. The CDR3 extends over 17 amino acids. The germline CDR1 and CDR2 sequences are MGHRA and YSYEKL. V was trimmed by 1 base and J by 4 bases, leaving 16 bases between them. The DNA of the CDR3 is TGCGCCAGCAGCCAAGTCCGAACCGTTGGCGGTAATGAAAAACTGTTTTTT. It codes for CASSQVRTVGGNEKLFF.

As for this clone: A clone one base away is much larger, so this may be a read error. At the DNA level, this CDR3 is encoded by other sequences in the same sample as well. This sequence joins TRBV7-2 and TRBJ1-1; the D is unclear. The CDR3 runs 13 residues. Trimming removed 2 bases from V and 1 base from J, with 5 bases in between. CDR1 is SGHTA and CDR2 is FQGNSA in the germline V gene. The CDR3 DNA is TGTGCCAGCAGCTTATACGGGAACACTGAAGCTTTCTTT. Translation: CASSLYGNTEAFF.